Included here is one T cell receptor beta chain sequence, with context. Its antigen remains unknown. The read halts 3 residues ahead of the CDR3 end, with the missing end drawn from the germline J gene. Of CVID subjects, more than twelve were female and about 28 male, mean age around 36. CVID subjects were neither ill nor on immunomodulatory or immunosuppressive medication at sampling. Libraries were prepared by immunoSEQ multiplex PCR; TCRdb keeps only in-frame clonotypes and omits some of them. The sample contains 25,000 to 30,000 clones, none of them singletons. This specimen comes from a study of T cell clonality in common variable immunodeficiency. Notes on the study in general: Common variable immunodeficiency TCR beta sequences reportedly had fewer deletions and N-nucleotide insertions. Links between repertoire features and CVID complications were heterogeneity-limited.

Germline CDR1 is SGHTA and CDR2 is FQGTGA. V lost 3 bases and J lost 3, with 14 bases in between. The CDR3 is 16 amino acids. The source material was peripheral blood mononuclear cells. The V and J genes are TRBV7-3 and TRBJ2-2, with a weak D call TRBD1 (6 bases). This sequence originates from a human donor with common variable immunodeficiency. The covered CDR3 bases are TGTGCCAGCAGCTTTTCCACAGGGCGATACACCGGGGAG. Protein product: CASSFSTGRYTGE. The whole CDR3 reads CASSFSTGRYTGELFF.